The rows below give T cell receptor beta chains drawn from one sample of a study of cytomegalovirus exposure and HLA in healthy donors. The table came from immunoSEQ multiplex PCR; TCRdb's copy has only in-frame clones and leaves some out. This sample has just over 150,000 clones, with under 80% found just once. Sequencing was carried out using PBMCs. The receptors derive from a female donor in good health and CMV-seronegative. CDR3s include the opening cysteine and the closing phenylalanine or tryptophan. The order of the fields is J gene, clone size, D gene, V gene, CDR3 DNA, CDR3 protein. The D gene is left open where the match is weak. Some rows have no size entry. The others give once, few or many, or a class for an expanded clone.

>TRBJ1-1|-|-|TRBV6-1
TGTGCCAGCCGTCAGCGGCCCTTTGGGGACACTGAAGCTTTCTTT
CASRQRPFGDTEAFF
>TRBJ1-3|-|-|TRBV29-1
TGCAGCGTTGAGGCGGGGCGCGGAAACACCATATATTTT
CSVEAGRGNTIYF
>TRBJ2-5|-|-|TRBV29-1
TGCAGCGTTGAGAGGGGGGGGGCAGCGGGCCAAGAGACCCAGTACTTC
CSVERGGAAGQETQYF
>TRBJ2-1|-|TRBD1|TRBV5-1
TGCGCCAGCAGCTCGGGACAGGGCGTTGCCTACAATGAGCAGTTCTTC
CASSSGQGVAYNEQFF
>TRBJ2-1|-|TRBD2|TRBV6-4
TGTGCCAGCAGTGATCGAGCCGGACTAGCAATCAATGAGCAGTTCTTC
CASSDRAGLAINEQFF
>TRBJ2-5|once|TRBD2|TRBV5-1
TGCGCCAGCAGCTTAAGCGGGAGGTACGAGACCCGGTACTTC
CASSLSGRYETRYF
>TRBJ2-5|-|-|TRBV4-2
TGTGCCAGCAGCCGGGCCGCCGAGCAAGAGACCCAGTACTTC
CASSRAAEQETQYF
>TRBJ2-7|-|-|TRBV29-1
TGCAGCGTTCACCGGGGTGGCGACGAGCAGTACTTC
CSVHRGGDEQYF
>TRBJ2-7|few|-|TRBV5-4
TGTGCCAGCAGCCCGTCGCGGGGCCGCTCCTACGAGCAGTACTTC
CASSPSRGRSYEQYF
>TRBJ1-1|-|-|TRBV29-1
TGCAGCGTTGCGGGGAGGATGAACACTGAAGCTTTCTTT
CSVAGRMNTEAFF
>TRBJ1-2|-|-|TRBV5-5
TGTGCCAGCAGCTTGAACAGCAGGCTTAACTATGGCTACACCTTC
CASSLNSRLNYGYTF
>TRBJ2-1|once|TRBD2|TRBV7-8
TGTGCCAGCAGCACTAGCGGGGGGGCCCCCGGAGAGCAGTTCTTC
CASSTSGGAPGEQFF
>TRBJ2-7|-|TRBD1|TRBV7-6
TGTGCCAGCAGTCTGGACAGGGGGCCTTACGAGCAGTACTTC
CASSLDRGPYEQYF
>TRBJ2-7|-|TRBD2|TRBV9
TGTGCCAGCAGCGTACTAGCGGGGGGCGACGAGCAGTACTTC
CASSVLAGGDEQYF
>TRBJ1-5|-|-|TRBV5-4
TGTGCCAGCAGCTACCAGGGCAGGAATCAGCCCCAGCATTTT
CASSYQGRNQPQHF
>TRBJ2-7|-|TRBD1|TRBV2
TGTGCCAGCAGGGCGGGACAGGGAAACTACGAGCAGTACTTC
CASRAGQGNYEQYF
>TRBJ1-6|once|-|TRBV5-1
TGCGCCAGCAGCTTAACGGCGGCTTCGGGGGCCCTCCACTTT
CASSLTAASGALHF
>TRBJ1-1|-|-|TRBV10-1
TGCGCCAGCAGTGAGAGGATGGGGGGGTTGGAAGCTTTCTTT
CASSERMGGLEAFF
>TRBJ1-1|-|-|TRBV5-1
TGCGCCAGCAGCCCAGGGACTCCGGGCACTGAAGCTTTCTTT
CASSPGTPGTEAFF
>TRBJ2-2|-|-|TRBV18
TGTGCCAGCTCACCATCTCCCCCGACAGCAATCGTCGCCGGGGAGCTGTTTTTT
CASSPSPPTAIVAGELFF
>TRBJ2-6|few|-|TRBV7-3
TGTGCCAGCAGCTTAACAGGAACTAATGGTGGGGCCAACGTCCTGACTTTC
CASSLTGTNGGANVLTF
>TRBJ1-1|few|-|TRBV10-3
TGTGCCATCAGTGAGTCATCGCAGGGGTGGAGAGCTTTCTTT
CAISESSQGWRAFF
>TRBJ1-2|-|-|TRBV7-3
TGTGCCTCCAGCGGCGCCAGCAACTATGGCTACACCTTC
CASSGASNYGYTF
>TRBJ1-2|-|-|TRBV30
TGTGCCTGGTCCAGAAACGGCTACACCTTC
CAWSRNGYTF
>TRBJ1-5|-|-|TRBV6-1
TGTGCCAGCATCCTGGGGCAGGGTCAAGGGCCCCAGCATTTT
CASILGQGQGPQHF
>TRBJ1-6|-|TRBD1|TRBV6-5
TGTGCCAGCAGTAGGGACAGGGGATATTCACCCCTCCACTTT
CASSRDRGYSPLHF
>TRBJ2-1|-|-|TRBV30
TGTGCCTGGAGTGTTTTAAGCACCCTGAGCTCCTACAATGAGCAGTTCTTC
CAWSVLSTLSSYNEQFF
>TRBJ2-7|-|TRBD2|TRBV18
TGTGCCAGCTCACCTGGACTAGTCTACGAGCAGTACTTC
CASSPGLVYEQYF
>TRBJ2-5|once|-|TRBV6-5
TGTGCCAGCAGTTACGGAGGGGAGCAGTACTTC
CASSYGGEQYF
>TRBJ2-5|few|-|TRBV5-1
TGCGCCAGCAGCTTGGCCGGGACTGCTGAAGAGACCCAGTACTTC
CASSLAGTAEETQYF
>TRBJ1-5|-|TRBD1|TRBV2
TGTGCCAGCAGGCCGGGACAGGGTCAGCCCCAGCATTTT
CASRPGQGQPQHF
>TRBJ1-2|-|TRBD1|TRBV6-5
TGTGCCAGCAGCTACGACAGGGAGTATGGCTACACCTTC
CASSYDREYGYTF
>TRBJ1-4|once|-|TRBV7-2
TGTGCCAGCAGCTTAGGGTCGGGTCTGAAGGGGGAAAAACTGTTTTTT
CASSLGSGLKGEKLFF
>TRBJ1-6|-|-|TRBV6-5
TGTGCCAGCAGTACGGCCGGGACACCCCCTTCACCCCTCCACTTT
CASSTAGTPPSPLHF
>TRBJ2-3|-|-|TRBV6-5
TGTGCCAGCAGCCCCCAGGGAAGGGAGGCAGATACGCAGTATTTT
CASSPQGREADTQYF
>TRBJ1-6|once|TRBD1|TRBV2
TGTGCCAGCAGTGAGGGGACAGAAGGTTCACCCCTCCACTTT
CASSEGTEGSPLHF
>TRBJ2-1|few|TRBD2|TRBV29-1
TGCAGCGCGAGAGAGACTAGCTGGGATGAGCAGTTCTTC
CSARETSWDEQFF
>TRBJ1-2|-|-|TRBV28
TGTGCCAGCAGTTTCCGGGACTCAAGGCGCGGCTACACCTTC
CASSFRDSRRGYTF
>TRBJ2-7|-|TRBD2|TRBV13
TGTGCCAGCAGCCCAGCGGGCGCGGGAGGGCCCTACGAGCAGTACTTC
CASSPAGAGGPYEQYF
>TRBJ2-1|many|TRBD1|TRBV5-5
TGTGCCAGCAGCTACCCGACAGGGGGCGCGTACAATGAGCAGTTCTTC
CASSYPTGGAYNEQFF
>TRBJ1-5|-|TRBD1|TRBV19
TGTGCCAGTAGTACCACAGGGGCAGGGCAGCCCCAGCATTTT
CASSTTGAGQPQHF
>TRBJ1-2|-|TRBD1|TRBV30
TGTGCCTGGGGGACAGCCTACGGGGGCTACACCTTC
CAWGTAYGGYTF
>TRBJ2-1|-|-|TRBV9
TGTGCCAGCAGCGTAGAAGACAGCTACAATGAGCAGTTCTTC
CASSVEDSYNEQFF
>TRBJ1-1|few|-|TRBV4-1
TGCGCCAGCAGCCAAGAAAGGGGTCTGAACACTGAAGCTTTCTTT
CASSQERGLNTEAFF
>TRBJ1-3|few|-|TRBV4-1
TGCGCCAGCAGCCAAGGGACACGGGGGGACACCATATATTTT
CASSQGTRGDTIYF
>TRBJ1-1|-|-|TRBV2
TGTGCCAGCAGTGACACTAATAGGCTCCACGAAGCTTTCTTT
CASSDTNRLHEAFF
>TRBJ1-6|-|-|TRBV2
TGTGCCAGCATCCTCCGGGGGGGGCCCGAAAGCTCCTATAATTCACCCCTCCACTTT
CASILRGGPESSYNSPLHF
>TRBJ1-2|-|-|TRBV9
TGTGCCAGCAGCGTAGGGGCAGGTTCGAACTATGGCTACACCTTC
CASSVGAGSNYGYTF
>TRBJ1-5|-|TRBD1|TRBV27
TGTGCCAGCAGTTTGCAGGGGGAAAGGCAGCCCCAGCATTTT
CASSLQGERQPQHF
>TRBJ1-3|-|-|TRBV25-1
TGTGCCAGTGTGAGCTCTGGAAACACCATATATTTT
CASVSSGNTIYF
>TRBJ1-2|-|-|TRBV7-8
TGTGCCAGCAGCTTAGAGGCAGGGCAAGACTACACCTTC
CASSLEAGQDYTF
>TRBJ2-5|-|TRBD2|TRBV4-1
TGCGCCAGCAGCCAAGATTCGAGGACTAGCAGGGAGACCCAGTACTTC
CASSQDSRTSRETQYF
>TRBJ1-1|-|-|TRBV28
TGTGCCAGCAGCCTACAGGGAAACACTGAAGCTTTCTTT
CASSLQGNTEAFF
>TRBJ2-7|-|TRBD2|TRBV7-9
TGTGCCAGCAGCAGGCTAGCGGGAGGGCAAGACGAGCAGTACTTC
CASSRLAGGQDEQYF
>TRBJ2-3|-|TRBD2|TRBV7-2
TGTGCCAGCAGCTCGAACCGCGGGAGGGGCACAGATACGCAGTATTTT
CASSSNRGRGTDTQYF
>TRBJ2-7|-|TRBD1|TRBV18
TGTGCCAGCTCATTGGACAGGGCCGCCGAGCAGTACTTC
CASSLDRAAEQYF
>TRBJ2-1|-|-|TRBV7-3
TGTGCCAGCAGCTTACTTACTTCTCAGCAGTTCTTC
CASSLLTSQQFF
>TRBJ1-6|-|-|TRBV6-5
TGTGCCAGCAGGTGGAATGGGCATTCACCCCTCCACTTT
CASRWNGHSPLHF